The source of this T cell receptor (beta chain) is a study of T-cell memory formation after mild COVID-19. Study at large: Each donor largely had its own TCR clusters.

V shed 4 bases and J shed 6 bases, with 12 bases lying between them. The CDR3 is 13 amino acids. CDR1 and CDR2 (germline): SGHTA, FQGNSA. Concerning this clonotype itself: Its target is unknown.

MiXCR, applied by TCRdb to the 5' RACE reads, yields one record per CDR3 protein. The top ten clones hold roughly an eighth of a sample with about 470,000 distinct CDR3 sequences, around a quarter of them seen once. Points from the study as a whole: Memory cells collected pre-infection included some clones that later responded, suggesting cross-reactive memory joined.

Sequencing input: PBMCs or a T cell subset sorted from them (not recorded which). The TCR sequence derives from an adult woman who had mild COVID-19 (a few samples of this study predate the infection). Cell type and time point are not known. The gene calls are TRBV7-2 and TRBJ1-2; possible D gene TRBD1, 6 bases. In DNA form, the CDR3 reads TGTGCCAGCAGCTCCATTTGGACAGATGGCTACACCTTC. Encoded protein: CASSSIWTDGYTF.